The subject of this entry is one T cell receptor (beta chain). Its antigen is currently unknown. This sample stems from a study of cytomegalovirus exposure and HLA in healthy donors. CDR1 KGHSH and CDR2 LQKENI come from the germline V gene. V lost 4 bases and J lost 9, with 16 bases in between. The CDR3 loop spans 15 amino acids. Researchers ran the PCR with 60 Vbeta and 13 Jbeta primers. Libraries were prepared by immunoSEQ multiplex PCR; TCRdb keeps only in-frame clonotypes and omits some of them. Seen here are some 210,000 clones, over 75% observed once, and the top ten hold 9.5% to 13%. Study outcomes and limitations: One later analysis reportedly identified an Asian-associated ancestry cluster that showed fewer N-insertions than the roughly 700-donor mean. In a later analysis, TCR beta V- and J-gene trimming was associated with a missense DCLRE1C variant.

Sequencing was performed on PBMCs. The chain couples TRBV18 to TRBJ1-6; D gene uncertain. This TCR derives from a woman aged 50 to 60 in good health and CMV-seropositive. CDR3 in amino acids: CASSLPGDPGSPLHF. DNA of the CDR3: TGTGCCAGCTCACTGCCCGGAGACCCTGGTTCACCCCTCCACTTT.